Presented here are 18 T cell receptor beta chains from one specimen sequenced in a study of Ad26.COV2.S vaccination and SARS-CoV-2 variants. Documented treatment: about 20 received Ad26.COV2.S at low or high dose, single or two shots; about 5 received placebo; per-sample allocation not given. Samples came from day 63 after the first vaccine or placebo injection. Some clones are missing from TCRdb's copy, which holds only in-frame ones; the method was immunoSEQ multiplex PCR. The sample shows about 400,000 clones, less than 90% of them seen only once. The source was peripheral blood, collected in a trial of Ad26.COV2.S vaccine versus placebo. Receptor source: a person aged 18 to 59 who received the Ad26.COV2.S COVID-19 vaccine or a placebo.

CDR3 sequence reads: CASSDDRWGMNTEAFF. Here the CDR3 DNA reads TGTGCCAGCAGTGATGACAGGTGGGGCATGAACACTGAAGCTTTCTTT. The chain combines TRBV28 with TRBJ1-1, with TRBD1 as a possible D gene (6 bases). This CDR3 region has 16 residues. V gave up 5 bases and J gave up 0 bases, with 16 bases separating them. The germline gives CDR1 MDHEN, CDR2 SYDVKM.

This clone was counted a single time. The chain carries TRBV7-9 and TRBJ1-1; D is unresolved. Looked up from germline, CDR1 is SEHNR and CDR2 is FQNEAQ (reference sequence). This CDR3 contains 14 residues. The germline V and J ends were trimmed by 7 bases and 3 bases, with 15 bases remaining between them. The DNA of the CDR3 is TGTGCCAGCACTCTCCCCTCTCGGGACACTGAAGCTTTCTTT. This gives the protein CASTLPSRDTEAFF.

CDR3 nucleotides: TGCGCCAGCAGTGCTAGCGGGGGGGATACGCAGTATTTT. Translation gives CASSASGGDTQYF. The chain recombines TRBV10-1 with TRBJ2-3; 11 bases are shared with TRBD2. The germline CDR1 and CDR2 sequences are WNHNN and SYGVQD (reference sequence). CDR3 length equals 13 residues. V lost 4 bases to trimming and J lost 6 bases; unmatched junction nucleotides: 0.

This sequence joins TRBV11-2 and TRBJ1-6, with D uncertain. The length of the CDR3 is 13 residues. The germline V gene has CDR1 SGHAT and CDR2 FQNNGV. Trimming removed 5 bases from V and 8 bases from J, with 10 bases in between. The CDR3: CASSLRLDSPLHF. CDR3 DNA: TGTGCCAGCAGCCTTAGACTGGATTCACCCCTCCACTTT.

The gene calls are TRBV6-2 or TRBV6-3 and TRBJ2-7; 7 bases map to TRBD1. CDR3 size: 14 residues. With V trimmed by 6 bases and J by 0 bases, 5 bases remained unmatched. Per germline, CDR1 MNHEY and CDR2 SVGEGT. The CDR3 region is CASSKQGSSYEQYF. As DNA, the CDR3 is TGTGCCAGCAGCAAACAGGGGAGCTCCTACGAGCAGTACTTC.

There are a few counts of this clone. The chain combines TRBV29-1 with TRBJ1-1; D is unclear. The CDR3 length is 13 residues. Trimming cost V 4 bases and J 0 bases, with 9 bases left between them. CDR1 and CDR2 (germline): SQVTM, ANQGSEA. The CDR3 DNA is TGCAGCGTTGTTCAGACTATGAACACTGAAGCTTTCTTT. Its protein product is CSVVQTMNTEAFF.

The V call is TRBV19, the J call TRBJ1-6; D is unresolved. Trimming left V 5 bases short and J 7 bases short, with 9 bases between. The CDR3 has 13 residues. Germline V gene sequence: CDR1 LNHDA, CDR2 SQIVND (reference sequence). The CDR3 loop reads CASSSKVNSPLHF. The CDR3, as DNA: TGTGCCAGTAGTTCTAAAGTCAATTCACCCCTCCACTTT. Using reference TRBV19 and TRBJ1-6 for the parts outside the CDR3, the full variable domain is DGGITQSPKYLFRKEGQNVTLSCEQNLNHDAMYWYRQDPGQGLRLIYYSQIVNDFQKGDIAEGYSVSREKKESFPLTVTSAQKNPTAFYLCASSSKVNSPLHFGNGTRLTVT.

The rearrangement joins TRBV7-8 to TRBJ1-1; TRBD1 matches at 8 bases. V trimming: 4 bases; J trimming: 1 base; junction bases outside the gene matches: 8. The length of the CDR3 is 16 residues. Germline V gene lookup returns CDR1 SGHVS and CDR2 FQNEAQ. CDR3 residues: CASSSLWDRQNTEAFF. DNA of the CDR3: TGTGCCAGCAGCTCTTTGTGGGACAGGCAGAACACTGAAGCTTTCTTT.

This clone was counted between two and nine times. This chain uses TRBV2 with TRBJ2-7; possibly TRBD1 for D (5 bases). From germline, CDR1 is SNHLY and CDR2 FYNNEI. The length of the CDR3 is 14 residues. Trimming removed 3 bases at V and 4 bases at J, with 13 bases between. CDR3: CASSDRMGLYEQYF. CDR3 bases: TGTGCCAGCAGTGATAGGATGGGGCTGTACGAGCAGTACTTC.

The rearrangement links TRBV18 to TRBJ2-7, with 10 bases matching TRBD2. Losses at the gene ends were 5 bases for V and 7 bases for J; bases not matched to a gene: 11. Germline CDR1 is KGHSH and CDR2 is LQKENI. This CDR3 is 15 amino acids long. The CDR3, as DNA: TGTGCCAGCTCAGCGGGATCACTAGCGGGGAGGGAGCAGTACTTC. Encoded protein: CASSAGSLAGREQYF.

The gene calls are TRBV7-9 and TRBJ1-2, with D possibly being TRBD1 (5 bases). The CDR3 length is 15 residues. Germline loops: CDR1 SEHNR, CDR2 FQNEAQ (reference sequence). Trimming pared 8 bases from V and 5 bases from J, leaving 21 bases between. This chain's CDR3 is CASGLLETSGYGYTF. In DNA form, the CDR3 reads TGTGCCAGCGGTTTGTTGGAGACCTCAGGGTATGGCTACACCTTC.

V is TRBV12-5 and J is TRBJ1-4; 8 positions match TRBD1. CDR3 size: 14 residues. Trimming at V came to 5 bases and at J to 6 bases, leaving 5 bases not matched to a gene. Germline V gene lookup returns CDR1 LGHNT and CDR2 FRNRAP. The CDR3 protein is CASGMGQEDEKLFF. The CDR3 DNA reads TGTGCTAGTGGTATGGGACAGGAAGATGAAAAACTGTTTTTT.

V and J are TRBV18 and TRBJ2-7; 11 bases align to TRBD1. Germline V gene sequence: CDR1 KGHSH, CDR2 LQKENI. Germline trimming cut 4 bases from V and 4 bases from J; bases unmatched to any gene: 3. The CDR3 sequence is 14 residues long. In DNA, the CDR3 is TGTGCCAGCTCACGGGACAGGGGGGGGTACGAGCAGTACTTC. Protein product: CASSRDRGGYEQYF.

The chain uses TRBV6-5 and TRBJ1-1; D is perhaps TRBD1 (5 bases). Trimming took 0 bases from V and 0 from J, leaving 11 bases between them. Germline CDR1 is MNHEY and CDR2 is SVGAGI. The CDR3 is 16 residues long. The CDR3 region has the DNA TGTGCCAGCAGTTACTCGCCGGGGGGTATGAACACTGAAGCTTTCTTT. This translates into CASSYSPGGMNTEAFF.

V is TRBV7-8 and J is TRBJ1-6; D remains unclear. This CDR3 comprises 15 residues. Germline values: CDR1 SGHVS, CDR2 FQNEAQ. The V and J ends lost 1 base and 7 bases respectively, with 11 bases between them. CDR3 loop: CASSLGGDGNSPLHF. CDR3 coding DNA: TGTGCCAGCAGCTTAGGTGGGGATGGAAATTCACCCCTCCACTTT.

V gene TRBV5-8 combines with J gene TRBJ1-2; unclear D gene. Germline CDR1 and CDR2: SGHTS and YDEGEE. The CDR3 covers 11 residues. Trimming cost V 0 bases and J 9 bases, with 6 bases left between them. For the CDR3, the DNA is TGTGCCAGCAGCTTGGTATTTAGCTACACCTTC. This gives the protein CASSLVFSYTF. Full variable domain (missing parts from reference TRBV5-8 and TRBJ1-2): EAGVTQSPTHLIKTRGQQATLRCSPISGHTSVYWYQQALGLGLQFLLWYDEGEERNRGNFPPRFSGRQFPNYSSELNVNALELEDSALYLCASSLVFSYTFGSGTRLTVV.

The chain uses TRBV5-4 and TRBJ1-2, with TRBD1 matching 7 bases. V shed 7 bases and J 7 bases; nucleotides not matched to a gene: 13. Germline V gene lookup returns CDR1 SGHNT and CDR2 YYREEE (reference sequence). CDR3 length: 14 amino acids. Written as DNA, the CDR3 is TGTGCCAGCGGAGACAGGGTCCTTTCGGGTGGCTACACCTTC. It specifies CASGDRVLSGGYTF.

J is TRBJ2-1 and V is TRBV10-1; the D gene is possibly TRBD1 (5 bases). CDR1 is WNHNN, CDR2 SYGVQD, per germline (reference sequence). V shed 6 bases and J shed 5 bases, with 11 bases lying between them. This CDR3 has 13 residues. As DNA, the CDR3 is TGCGCCAGCAGCGACAGTAACAACAATGAGCAGTTCTTC. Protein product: CASSDSNNNEQFF.